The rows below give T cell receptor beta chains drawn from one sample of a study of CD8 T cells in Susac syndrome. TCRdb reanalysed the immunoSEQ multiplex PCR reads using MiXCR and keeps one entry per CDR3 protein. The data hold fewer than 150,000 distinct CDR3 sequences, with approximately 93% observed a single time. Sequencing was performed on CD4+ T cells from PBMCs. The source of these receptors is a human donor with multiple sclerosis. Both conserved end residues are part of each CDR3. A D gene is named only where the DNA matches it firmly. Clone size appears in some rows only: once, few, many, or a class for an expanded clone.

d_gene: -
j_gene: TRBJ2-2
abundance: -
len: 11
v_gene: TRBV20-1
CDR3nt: TGCAGTGCTAGATCCACCGGGGAGCTGTTTTTT
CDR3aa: CSARSTGELFF

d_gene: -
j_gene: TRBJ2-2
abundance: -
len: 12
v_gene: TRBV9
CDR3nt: TGTGCCAGCAGCGTAGCTTTCGGGGAGCTGTTTTTT
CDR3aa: CASSVAFGELFF

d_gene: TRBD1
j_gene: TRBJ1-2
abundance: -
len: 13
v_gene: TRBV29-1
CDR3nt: TGCAGCGCCTCGGACAGGATCAACTATGGCTACACCTTC
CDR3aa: CSASDRINYGYTF

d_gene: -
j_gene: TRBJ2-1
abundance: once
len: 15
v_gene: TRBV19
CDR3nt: TGTGCCAGTAGTATGTCGTCGGGACGCAACAATGAGCAGTTCTTC
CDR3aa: CASSMSSGRNNEQFF

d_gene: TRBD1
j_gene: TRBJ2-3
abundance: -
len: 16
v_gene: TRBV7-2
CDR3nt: TGTGCCAGCAGCTTTCGACAGGGATTAAGCACAGATACGCAGTATTTT
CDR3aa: CASSFRQGLSTDTQYF

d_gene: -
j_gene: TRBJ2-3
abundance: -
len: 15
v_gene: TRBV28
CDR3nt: TGTGCCAGCAGTCCCGGGACCCTGGAGGCAGATACGCAGTATTTT
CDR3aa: CASSPGTLEADTQYF

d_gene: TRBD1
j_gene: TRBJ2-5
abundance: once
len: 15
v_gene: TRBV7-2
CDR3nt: TGTGCCAGCAGCTTACAAGCAGGGGGCGGGGAGACCCAGTACTTC
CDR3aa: CASSLQAGGGETQYF

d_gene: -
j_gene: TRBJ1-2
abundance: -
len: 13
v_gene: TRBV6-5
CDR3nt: TGTGCCAGCAGTTCAGAGCTTAACTATGGCTACACCTTC
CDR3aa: CASSSELNYGYTF

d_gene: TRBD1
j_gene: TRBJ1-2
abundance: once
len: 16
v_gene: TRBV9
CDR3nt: TGTGCCAGCAGCGTAGGAGGACAGGGGGTGAACTATGGCTACACCTTC
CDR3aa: CASSVGGQGVNYGYTF

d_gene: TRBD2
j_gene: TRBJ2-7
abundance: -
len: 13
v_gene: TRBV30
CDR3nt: TGTGCCTGGAGTAAGCAGCGGGGCTCCGAGCAGTACTTC
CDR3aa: CAWSKQRGSEQYF

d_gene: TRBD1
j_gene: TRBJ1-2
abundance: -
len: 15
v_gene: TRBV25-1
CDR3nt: TGTGCCAGCAGTGATCCCCAGGGGGCTGTATATGGCTACACCTTC
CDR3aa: CASSDPQGAVYGYTF

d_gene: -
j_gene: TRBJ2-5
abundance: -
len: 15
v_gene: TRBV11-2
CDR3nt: TGTGCCAGCAGCTTAGATGGCGGGGGCGCGGAGACCCAGTACTTC
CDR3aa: CASSLDGGGAETQYF

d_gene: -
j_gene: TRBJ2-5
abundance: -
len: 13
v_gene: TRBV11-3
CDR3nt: TGTGCCAGCAGCTTAAACAAAGACGAGACCCAGTACTTC
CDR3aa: CASSLNKDETQYF

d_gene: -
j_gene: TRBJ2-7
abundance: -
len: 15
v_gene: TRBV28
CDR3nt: TGTGCCAGCAGTCCCCCCGGAGGCATCCGGGACGAGCAGTACTTC
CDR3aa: CASSPPGGIRDEQYF

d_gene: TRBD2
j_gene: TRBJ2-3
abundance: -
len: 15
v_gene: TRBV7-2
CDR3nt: TGTGCCAGCAGCCAAAGTAGCGGGTACACAGATACGCAGTATTTT
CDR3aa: CASSQSSGYTDTQYF

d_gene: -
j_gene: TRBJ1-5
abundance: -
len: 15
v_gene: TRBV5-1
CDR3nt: TGCGCCAACAGCCCAAGGGGAGGGGGCAATCAGCCCCAGCATTTT
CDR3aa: CANSPRGGGNQPQHF

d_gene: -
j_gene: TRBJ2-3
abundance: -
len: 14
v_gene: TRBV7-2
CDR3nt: TGTGCCAGCAGCCCAGGACTGAATACAGATACGCAGTATTTT
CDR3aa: CASSPGLNTDTQYF

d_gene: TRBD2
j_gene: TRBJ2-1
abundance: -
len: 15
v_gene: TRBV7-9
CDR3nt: TGTGCCAGCAGCCAGCCGGGGACTAGCTACAATGAGCAGTTCTTC
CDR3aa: CASSQPGTSYNEQFF

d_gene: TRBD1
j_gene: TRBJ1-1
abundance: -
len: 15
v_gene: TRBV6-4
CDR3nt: TGTGCCAGCAGTCTGACAGGGGAAGGGAACACTGAAGCTTTCTTT
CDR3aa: CASSLTGEGNTEAFF

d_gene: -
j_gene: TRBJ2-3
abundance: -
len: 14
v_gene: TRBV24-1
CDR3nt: TGTGCCACCAGTGGGGCTGCTAGCACAGATACGCAGTATTTT
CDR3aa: CATSGAASTDTQYF

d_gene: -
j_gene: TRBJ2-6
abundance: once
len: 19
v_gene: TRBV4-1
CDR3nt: TGCGCCAGCAGCCAAGGAGTCCGGGGACGGACCTCTGGGGCCAACGTCCTGACTTTC
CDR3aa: CASSQGVRGRTSGANVLTF

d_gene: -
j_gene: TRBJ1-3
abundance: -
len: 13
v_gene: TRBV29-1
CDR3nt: TGCAGCGCAGGACTCTTCTCTGAAAACACCATATATTTT
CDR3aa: CSAGLFSENTIYF

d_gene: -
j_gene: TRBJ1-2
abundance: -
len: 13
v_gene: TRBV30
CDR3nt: TGTGCCTGGAGTGTAGGAGAGGGCTATGGCTACACCTTC
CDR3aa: CAWSVGEGYGYTF

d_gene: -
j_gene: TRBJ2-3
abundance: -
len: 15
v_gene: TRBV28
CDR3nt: TGTGCCAGCGTTTCGCGGGGATCCCTCACAGATACGCAGTATTTT
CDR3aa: CASVSRGSLTDTQYF

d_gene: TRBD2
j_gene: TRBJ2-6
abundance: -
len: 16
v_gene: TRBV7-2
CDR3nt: TGTGCCAGCAGCTTAGCTCGGGGGGCTGGGGCCAACGTCCTGACTTTC
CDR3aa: CASSLARGAGANVLTF

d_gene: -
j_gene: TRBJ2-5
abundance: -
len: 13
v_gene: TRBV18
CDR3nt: TGTGCCAGCTCATCCTCGAACCAAGAGACCCAGTACTTC
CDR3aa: CASSSSNQETQYF

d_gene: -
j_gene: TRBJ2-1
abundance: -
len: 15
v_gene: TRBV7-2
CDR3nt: TGTGCCAGCAGCTCCGACCTTGGGTCCTACAATGAGCAGTTCTTC
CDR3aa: CASSSDLGSYNEQFF

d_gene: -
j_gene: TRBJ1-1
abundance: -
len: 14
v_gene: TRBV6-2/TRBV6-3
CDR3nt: TGTGCCAGCAGTTACTACGGGACCTATAGCGAAGCTTTCTTT
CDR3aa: CASSYYGTYSEAFF